Shown below are 5 T cell receptor beta chains from a single sample sequenced in a study of regulatory T cells in long-lasting Graves disease. Time point indicated: newly diagnosed GD, antithyroid drugs for less than 3 months. PBMC RNA served as the TCR library source. Building the TCR beta libraries relied on iRepertoire HTBI primers, and CDR3 regions underwent Arm-PCR. TCRdb fed the multiplex PCR reads into MiXCR, producing one record per CDR3 protein. The sample includes approximately 270,000 distinct CDR3 sequences, approximately 20% of them seen just once. These data are also associated with another study on T cells in Graves' hyperthyroidism and ophthalmopathy.

The sequencing used peripheral blood mononuclear cells (PBMCs), collected at new diagnosis, from a patient treated with antithyroid drugs. All receptors come from a woman younger than 45 with Graves disease.

This clonotype was seen repeatedly, ten times or more. This sequence joins TRBV11-2 and TRBJ2-7; 9 bases agree with TRBD1. Losses at the gene ends were 0 bases for V and 1 base for J; bases not matched to a gene: 13. The CDR3 length is 19 residues. Germline V gene lookup returns CDR1 SGHAT and CDR2 FQNNGV. CDR3 in DNA: TGTGCCAGCAGCTTAGATCGCATACCCCGGACAGGGGCGTCCTACGAGCAGTACTTC. Translated, it gives CASSLDRIPRTGASYEQYF.

This clonotype came up many times. The chain uses TRBV20-1 and TRBJ2-1, with 11 bases identical to TRBD2. The CDR3 covers 17 residues. The V segment lost 2 bases and the J segment 0 bases; nucleotides outside the gene matches: 6. Germline CDR1 DFQATT, CDR2 SNEGSKA (reference sequence). CDR3 nucleotides: TGCAGTGCTAGAAAAACAACTAGCGGGGGCTCCTACAATGAGCAGTTCTTC. This translates into CSARKTTSGGSYNEQFF.

This clonotype was recorded at least ten times. The gene calls are TRBV9 and TRBJ2-5; 8 nucleotides agree with TRBD2. V shed 2 bases, J shed 5 bases, and the junction held 5 bases outside the gene matches. The CDR3 runs to 14 residues. Germline-derived CDR1 and CDR2 are SGDLS and YYNGEE. The CDR3 reads CASSVVSGAETQYF. CDR3 nucleotides: TGTGCCAGCAGCGTCGTTAGCGGGGCTGAGACCCAGTACTTC.

This clonotype has a count of ten or more. V gene TRBV19 combines with J gene TRBJ1-1, with 7 bases matching TRBD1. V lost 6 bases to trimming and J lost 4 bases; unmatched junction nucleotides: 8. The germline gives CDR1 LNHDA, CDR2 SQIVND (reference sequence). The CDR3 totals 14 residues. The CDR3 here is CASSPTGSGTEAFF. CDR3 DNA sequence: TGTGCCAGTAGCCCGACAGGGTCGGGCACTGAAGCTTTCTTT. Supplemented by reference TRBV19 and TRBJ1-1, the full variable domain reads DGGITQSPKYLFRKEGQNVTLSCEQNLNHDAMYWYRQDPGQGLRLIYYSQIVNDFQKGDIAEGYSVSREKKESFPLTVTSAQKNPTAFYLCASSPTGSGTEAFFGQGTRLTVV.

The sample holds many counts of this clonotype. The V call is TRBV2, the J call TRBJ1-5, with D maybe TRBD1 (6 bases). Germline V lookup: CDR1 SNHLY, CDR2 FYNNEI. The CDR3 is made up of 15 amino acids. Trimming cost V 8 bases and J 5 bases, with 19 bases left between them. CDR3 residues: CASVDVRGGDQPQHF. In nucleotides, the CDR3 is TGTGCCAGCGTCGACGTCCGAGGGGGTGATCAGCCCCAGCATTTT.